This T cell receptor beta chain was identified in a study of cytomegalovirus exposure and HLA in healthy donors. The length of the CDR3 is 13 residues. V lost 7 bases, J lost 1 base, and 10 bases lay in between. Germline V gene sequence: CDR1 MDHEN, CDR2 SYDVKM. Study-level results: In vitro testing confirmed a few CMV-associated chains as specific for CMV antigens. It was 150 to 200 TCR beta chains that were listed as cytomegalovirus-associated. The finding came from a later analysis; first-cohort TCR clusters tended to co-occur in the 110 or so validation repertoires.

Worth noting for this clone: Its specificity is not known.

TCRdb's copy holds only in-frame clones and misses some; the assay was immunoSEQ multiplex PCR. In the table there are 150,000 or so clones, 86% of which are singletons. The sequenced material came from PBMCs. The TCR sequence derives from a human donor in good health. The chain combines TRBV28 with TRBJ1-1; D unresolved. This chain's CDR3 is CASTQTWNTEAFF. The CDR3 DNA reads as TGTGCCAGCACCCAGACTTGGAACACTGAAGCTTTCTTT.